Given below is one T cell receptor beta chain in context. As yet, its antigen is unknown. This specimen comes from a study of lymphopenia after photon versus proton radiotherapy. Study-wide results and caveats: A bigger post-nadir fall in TCR diversity correlated inversely with survival time in deceased patients. Authors raise, but do not show, better survival with proton therapy. After lymphocyte nadir, photon-treated repertoires showed oligoclonal expansion, especially CD8+ Temra. Proton therapy kept repertoires fairly stable, unlike photons, which gained effector/memory cells.

Germline CDR1 is MGHRA and CDR2 is YSYEKL. The ends were cut back, 1 base at V and 11 bases at J, with 15 bases in the middle. The CDR3 is 14 residues long. Some clones are missing from TCRdb's copy, which holds only in-frame ones; the method was immunoSEQ multiplex PCR. Among under 80,000 clones listed, 75% to 90% were seen once. This chain links TRBV4-1 with TRBJ2-1; perhaps TRBD2 as D (6 bases). The sequence came from a man aged 35 to 55 with gastric cancer. The specimen was peripheral blood, collected from a patient treated with photon-based radiotherapy. In DNA, the CDR3 is TGCGCCAGCAGCCAAGGGGAGGACACCGCCAAGCAGTTCTTC. It encodes CASSQGEDTAKQFF.